One and the same sample provided the 27 T cell receptor beta chains below, sequenced in a study of T-cell reconstitution after alpha-beta-depleted transplantation in children. TCRbeta library construction was performed incorporating unique molecular identifiers. TCRdb re-called the PCR reads through MiXCR, storing one row per CDR3 protein. This table holds about 90,000 distinct CDR3 sequences, approximately 9.2% found once. This specimen was PBMCs from the stem cell graft donor, taken from the stem cell graft. The receptors stem from a human donor who donated a stem cell graft to a child with congenital amegakaryocytic thrombocytopenia.

This clonotype was observed at least ten times. The chain recombines TRBV24-1 with TRBJ2-2; 7 bases line up with TRBD1. The CDR3 contains 14 residues. Germline values: CDR1 KGHDR, CDR2 SFDVKD. Unmatched junction bases numbered 4, after V lost 3 bases and J lost 7 bases. The DNA for the CDR3 is TGTGCCACCAGTGATCGAGGGGGCTTCGGGGAGCTGTTTTTT. This encodes CATSDRGGFGELFF.

The gene calls are TRBV7-9 and TRBJ1-1; D is ambiguous. The CDR3 runs 15 residues. V gave up 4 bases and J gave up 4 bases, with 16 bases separating them. Germline V gene sequence: CDR1 SEHNR, CDR2 FQNEAQ (reference sequence). The DNA of the CDR3 is TGTGCCAGCAGCTCCACCGTTGGGCATGGCACTGAAGCTTTCTTT. Amino acids: CASSSTVGHGTEAFF.

This clonotype occurred many times. The rearrangement joins TRBV25-1 to TRBJ2-3, with TRBD1 matching 11 bases. The CDR3 contains 15 residues. V shed 6 bases and J 4 bases; nucleotides not matched to a gene: 6. From germline, CDR1 is MGHDK and CDR2 SYGVNS. CDR3 loop: CASRPGTGGPDTQYF. Here the CDR3 DNA reads TGTGCCAGCAGGCCCGGGACAGGGGGGCCAGATACGCAGTATTTT.

This clonotype was seen ten or more times. The rearrangement links TRBV5-1 to TRBJ2-7, with TRBD2 as a possible D gene (6 bases). Germline loops: CDR1 SGHRS, CDR2 YFSETQ. The CDR3 runs to 15 residues. V was trimmed by 4 bases and J by 3 bases, leaving 17 bases between them. CDR3 in amino acids: CASSLSWTTNYEQYF. The DNA of the CDR3 is TGCGCCAGCAGCCTATCTTGGACTACAAACTACGAGCAGTACTTC.

This clonotype was detected many times. V is TRBV12-3 or TRBV12-4 and J is TRBJ1-2, with 10 bases that match TRBD1. V was pared by 5 bases and J by 8 bases, with 8 bases of the junction left unmatched. This CDR3 spans 14 amino acids. The CDR3 DNA follows: TGTGCCAGCAGTGCAACGACAGGGGGCGACGGCTACACCTTC. This translates into CASSATTGGDGYTF.

This clonotype was seen at least ten times. V is TRBV14 and J is TRBJ1-6; unclear D gene. The V end was cut by 5 bases, the J end by 8 bases, with 13 bases between. This CDR3 is built from 14 residues. CDR1 and CDR2 (germline): SGHDN, FVKESK. The chain's CDR3 is CASSAGGLDSPLHF. Here the CDR3 DNA reads TGTGCCAGCAGCGCGGGAGGATTGGATTCACCCCTCCACTTT.

This clonotype was seen at least ten times. This chain connects TRBV7-9 to TRBJ1-1; D uncertain. Germline CDR1 is SEHNR and CDR2 is FQNEAQ (reference sequence). The V end lost 5 bases, the J end lost 1 base, and 11 bases lay between the germline ends. The CDR3 length is 14 residues. This CDR3 is CASSLLGGNTEAFF. CDR3 sequence (DNA): TGTGCCAGCAGCCTGCTTGGTGGGAACACTGAAGCTTTCTTT.

This clonotype was observed at least ten times. The chain recombines TRBV3-1 with TRBJ2-5, with 13 bases fitting TRBD2. V was pared by 1 base and J by 7 bases, with 3 bases of the junction left unmatched. This CDR3 region has 15 residues. Germline assignment: CDR1 LGHDT and CDR2 YNNKEL (reference sequence). Written as DNA, the CDR3 is TGTGCCAGCAGCCAAGGCCGGACTAGCGGGGGGACCCAGTACTTC. Translated: CASSQGRTSGGTQYF.

For this clonotype: A much larger clone is a single base away; this may be a read error. The chain is built from TRBV7-2 and TRBJ2-6; D tentatively fits TRBD1 or TRBD2 (5 bases each). Germline assignment: CDR1 SGHTA and CDR2 FQGNSA. The CDR3 consists of 15 residues. The CDR3: CASSPEALGTNGLTF. DNA for the CDR3: TGTGCCAGCAGCCCAGAGGCTCTGGGGACCAACGGCCTGACTTTC.

This clonotype was detected ten times or more. The chain carries TRBV29-1 and TRBJ2-7, with TRBD1 matching 8 bases. Germline CDR1 is SQVTM and CDR2 is ANQGSEA. V dropped 6 bases and J dropped 0; count of bases not matched to a gene: 7. The CDR3 length is 14 residues. CDR3 in DNA: TGCAGCGTGGCGGACAGGGCAAGCTCCTACGAGCAGTACTTC. Encoded protein: CSVADRASSYEQYF.

A few counts support this clonotype. The CDR3 reads CASSPQGRVQETQYF. The CDR3 DNA follows: TGCGCCAGCAGCCCTCAAGGTAGGGTTCAAGAGACCCAGTACTTC. This sequence joins TRBV5-1 and TRBJ2-5, with no clear D. The V gene's germline CDR1 is SGHRS and CDR2 YFSETQ. The CDR3 has 15 residues. V lost 4 bases and J lost 2, with 15 bases in between.

This clonotype was seen ten or more times. V usage is TRBV7-6 and J usage is TRBJ1-1; maybe TRBD1 (6 bases). Deletions cut 5 bases from V and 4 bases from J, with 17 bases between. CDR1 is SGHVS and CDR2 is FNYEAQ in the germline V gene. This CDR3 has 15 amino acids. The CDR3 DNA reads TGTGCCAGCAGCCCCCGGACAGAATTGGTCACTGAAGCTTTCTTT. Amino acids: CASSPRTELVTEAFF.

This clonotype was observed many times. This chain connects TRBV7-2 to TRBJ2-1; 9 nucleotides agree with TRBD2. V trimming: 5 bases; J trimming: 4 bases; junction bases outside the gene matches: 12. The V gene's germline CDR1 is SGHTA and CDR2 FQGNSA. The CDR3 extends over 17 amino acids. CDR3 region: CASSHPRAGGDYNEQFF. As DNA, the CDR3 is TGTGCCAGCAGCCACCCCCGGGCGGGAGGGGATTACAATGAGCAGTTCTTC.

This clonotype showed up just once. A read error may produce the germline difference seen at one junction end. In DNA form, the CDR3 reads TGTGCCAGCAGCCAAGATTGGGGCAGTTTTCGTTCTGGGGCCAACGGCCTGACTTTC. Its protein product is CASSQDWGSFRSGANGLTF. The V and J genes are TRBV3-1 and TRBJ2-6, with D tentatively TRBD1 (5 bases). CDR3 length: 19 residues. Looked up from germline, CDR1 is LGHDT and CDR2 is YNNKEL (reference sequence).

This clonotype has ten or more counts. J is TRBJ2-1 and V is TRBV5-6, with TRBD2 as a possible D gene (6 bases). Trimming took 3 bases from V and 9 from J, leaving 16 bases between them. The CDR3 loop spans 14 amino acids. Germline loops: CDR1 SGHDT, CDR2 YYEEEE. CDR3 DNA sequence: TGTGCCAGCAGCTACGGTCGGGGGTATTTTGAGCAGTTCTTC. Translated: CASSYGRGYFEQFF.

A note on this clonotype: Just one base apart from a much larger clone, this may be a read error. The chain employs TRBV12-3 or TRBV12-4 and TRBJ2-5; D possibly corresponds to TRBD1 (6 bases). V lost 5 bases to trimming and J lost 7 bases, with 14 bases between them. This CDR3 is built from 13 residues. The CDR3 region has the DNA TGTGCCAGCAGTCGGCAGGGGAAGGGGACCCAGTACTTC. As protein: CASSRQGKGTQYF.

This clonotype was observed many times. V and J are TRBV20-1 and TRBJ2-1; 8 bases match TRBD2. V dropped 6 bases and J dropped 4; count of bases not matched to a gene: 8. Germline CDR1 reads DFQATT; CDR2 reads SNEGSKA (reference sequence). The CDR3 consists of 14 residues. Here the CDR3 DNA reads TGCAGTGCCATTAGAGCGGGGGATTACAATGAGCAGTTCTTC. This translates into CSAIRAGDYNEQFF.

This clonotype has at least ten counts. This chain uses TRBV4-2 with TRBJ2-5; 10 bases fit TRBD2. The CDR3 runs 17 residues. Trimming cost V 1 base and J 4 bases; bases outside gene matches: 9. Germline lookup yields CDR1 LGHNA and CDR2 YNFKEQ. CDR3 sequence (DNA): TGTGCCAGCAGCCAAGGAGCTGGGGTAGCGGGAGGAGAGACCCAGTACTTC. Translation gives CASSQGAGVAGGETQYF.

This clonotype showed up many times. The chain combines TRBV7-2 with TRBJ2-5, with TRBD2 matching over 7 bases. CDR1 and CDR2 (germline): SGHTA, FQGNSA. Trimming took 1 base from V and 5 from J; bases not matched to a gene: 10. This CDR3 is 16 amino acids long. The DNA of the CDR3 is TGTGCCAGCAGCTTAGGGGTCGCGGGAGTAGAGGAGACCCAGTACTTC. Translation: CASSLGVAGVEETQYF.

There are many counts of this clonotype. The V gene is TRBV20-1, the J gene TRBJ2-1, with a weak D call TRBD2 (7 bases). CDR1 is DFQATT, CDR2 SNEGSKA, per germline (reference sequence). V was pared by 5 bases and J by 2 bases, with 10 bases between. The CDR3 extends over 13 amino acids. The DNA for the CDR3 is TGCAGTGCTGCGCGGGGGCCCTACAATGAGCAGTTCTTC. Translation: CSAARGPYNEQFF.

This clonotype was seen many times. The chain employs TRBV9 and TRBJ2-3; TRBD2 matches at 13 bases. Germline values: CDR1 SGDLS, CDR2 YYNGEE. The CDR3 sequence is 16 residues long. Unmatched junction bases numbered 6, after V lost 3 bases and J lost 5 bases. The CDR3 region is CASSGWTSGRLDTQYF. CDR3 in DNA: TGTGCCAGCAGCGGATGGACTAGCGGGAGATTAGATACGCAGTATTTT. Drawing the rest from reference TRBV9 and TRBJ2-3, the complete variable domain is DSGVTQTPKHLITATGQRVTLRCSPRSGDLSVYWYQQSLDQGLQFLIQYYNGEERAKGNILERFSAQQFPDLHSELNLSSLELGDSALYFCASSGWTSGRLDTQYFGPGTRLTVL.

A word on this clonotype: A read error is possible here, since a much larger clone lies one base away. V is TRBV7-9 and J is TRBJ2-1; D is possibly TRBD1 or TRBD2 (6 bases each). V dropped 3 bases and J dropped 12 bases, with 21 bases sitting between them. The CDR3 has 15 residues. Germline CDR1 reads SEHNR; CDR2 reads FQNEAQ (reference sequence). CDR3 sequence (DNA): TGTGCCAGCAGCTTCCCGGGGGCCAAGATAGGGGGGCAGTTCTTC. This codes for CASSFPGAKIGGQFF.

This chain uses TRBV20-1 with TRBJ1-5; no clear D gene. V lost 6 bases to trimming and J lost 0 bases, with 12 bases between them. Germline CDR1 reads DFQATT; CDR2 reads SNEGSKA (reference sequence). The CDR3 contains 14 residues. The CDR3 DNA sequence: TGCAGTGCCCAGGTGGGAAATAGCAATCAGCCCCAGCATTTT. Protein: CSAQVGNSNQPQHF.

This clonotype occurred a few times. The genes are TRBV30 and TRBJ2-5; 8 bases align to TRBD1. The CDR3 has 13 amino acids. V shed 3 bases and J 5 bases; nucleotides not matched to a gene: 5. The germline gives CDR1 GTSNPN, CDR2 SVGIG (reference sequence). CDR3 nucleotides: TGTGCCTGGAGCCAGGACAGGGATGAGACCCAGTACTTC. Translation gives CAWSQDRDETQYF.

This clonotype was seen many times. The rearrangement uses TRBV5-1 and TRBJ2-5; D assignment may be TRBD1 or TRBD2 (5 bases each). V lost 3 bases and J lost 5, with 14 bases in between. Germline CDR1 is SGHRS and CDR2 is YFSETQ. The CDR3 totals 14 residues. The CDR3 is CASSSATGGETQYF. The CDR3 DNA sequence: TGCGCCAGCAGCTCAGCCACAGGCGGGGAGACCCAGTACTTC. The entire variable domain, with the rest obtained from reference TRBV5-1 and TRBJ2-5, is as follows: KAGVTQTPRYLIKTRGQQVTLSCSPISGHRSVSWYQQTPGQGLQFLFEYFSETQRNKGNFPGRFSGRQFSNSRSEMNVSTLELGDSALYLCASSSATGGETQYFGPGTRLLVL.

The chain joins TRBV18 to TRBJ1-1, with D possibly being TRBD1 (5 bases). There are 16 residues in the CDR3. Trimming left V 3 bases short and J 4 bases short, with 18 bases between. The germline V gene encodes CDR1 KGHSH and CDR2 LQKENI. The CDR3 spells CASSPGPRQGGTEAFF. As DNA, the CDR3 is TGTGCCAGCTCACCGGGTCCCCGGCAGGGAGGCACTGAAGCTTTCTTT.

With respect to this clonotype: A much larger clone differs by one base, so this may be a read error. The CDR3 here is CSALGTGGDWKYF. CDR3 sequence (DNA): TGCAGTGCCCTAGGGACAGGGGGCGACTGGAAGTACTTC. The rearrangement uses TRBV20-1 and TRBJ2-7; 12 positions match TRBD1. The junction had 11 bases not matched to a gene; V was cut back by 6 bases and J by 11 bases. Germline CDR1 and CDR2: DFQATT and SNEGSKA (reference sequence). This CDR3 comprises 13 residues.